The 14 T cell receptor beta chains presented below share a single source sample, sequenced in a study of blood T cell repertoires in COVID-19. Data came from immunoSEQ multiplex PCR; TCRdb stores just in-frame clones and leaves some out. The sample includes 27,000 or so clones, about 83% of them seen just once. The sequencing sample was made of peripheral blood. These receptors originate from a man between 65 and 85 years old with acute or convalescent COVID-19.

J is TRBJ1-5 and V is TRBV19; D is undetermined. The V and J ends lost 5 bases and 6 bases respectively, with 14 bases between them. CDR3 length equals 14 residues. Germline V gene data show CDR1 as LNHDA and CDR2 as SQIVND (reference sequence). CDR3 region: CASSSRTGSQPQHF. The CDR3 DNA reads as TGTGCCAGTAGTTCGCGCACGGGGAGTCAGCCCCAGCATTTT. Drawing the rest from reference TRBV19 and TRBJ1-5, the complete variable domain is DGGITQSPKYLFRKEGQNVTLSCEQNLNHDAMYWYRQDPGQGLRLIYYSQIVNDFQKGDIAEGYSVSREKKESFPLTVTSAQKNPTAFYLCASSSRTGSQPQHFGDGTRLSIL.

The chain joins TRBV19 to TRBJ2-7; 7 bases match TRBD1. V lost 1 base to trimming and J lost 2 bases; unmatched junction nucleotides: 8. The CDR3 length is 16 residues. Germline lookup yields CDR1 LNHDA and CDR2 SQIVND (reference sequence). The CDR3 DNA reads TGTGCCAGTAGTATAGGAGGAAGGGGGCTAACCTACGAGCAGTACTTC. Translated, it gives CASSIGGRGLTYEQYF.

Written as DNA, the CDR3 is TGCGCCAGCAGCCCAACAGGCAACTATGGCTACACCTTC. Amino acid sequence: CASSPTGNYGYTF. The chain joins TRBV4-1 to TRBJ1-2; a possible D gene is TRBD1 (5 bases). Germline CDR1 MGHRA, CDR2 YSYEKL. The V end was cut by 4 bases, the J end by 2 bases, with 8 bases between. The CDR3 extends over 13 amino acids.

This chain joins TRBV7-3 and TRBJ1-2; TRBD1 agrees at 9 bases. Germline values: CDR1 SGHTA, CDR2 FQGTGA. The CDR3 runs 13 residues. Trimming at V came to 5 bases and at J to 8 bases, leaving 6 bases not matched to a gene. The CDR3 DNA sequence: TGTGCCAGCAGCCAGGGACAGGGAGGAGGCTACACCTTC. Translating gives CASSQGQGGGYTF.

V gene TRBV7-6 combines with J gene TRBJ2-5; D might be TRBD1 (6 bases). The CDR3 is 13 amino acids. CDR1 SGHVS and CDR2 FNYEAQ come from the germline V gene. Trimming removed 1 base at V and 7 bases at J, with 10 bases between. CDR3 protein: CASSLDVRGTQYF. The DNA for the CDR3 is TGTGCCAGCAGCTTAGATGTCAGGGGGACCCAGTACTTC.

The V and J genes are TRBV4-3 and TRBJ2-1, with 13 bases matching TRBD2. After removal of 4 bases from V and 9 bases from J, the junction contained 6 bases not matched to a gene. The CDR3 consists of 15 residues. Germline assignment: CDR1 LGHNA and CDR2 YSLEER. The chain's CDR3 is CASSPRLAGGSEQFF. DNA for the CDR3: TGCGCCAGCAGCCCTAGACTAGCGGGGGGTAGTGAGCAGTTCTTC.

This chain connects TRBV30 to TRBJ1-5; possibly TRBD1 for D (5 bases). V lost 1 base and J 4 bases, leaving 8 bases between the germline ends. Germline loops: CDR1 GTSNPN, CDR2 SVGIG (reference sequence). This CDR3 region has 13 residues. The CDR3 sequence is CAWSAGYNQPQHF. DNA for the CDR3: TGTGCCTGGAGTGCAGGGTATAATCAGCCCCAGCATTTT.

The genes are TRBV5-6 and TRBJ1-4, with 7 bases that match TRBD1. In germline, CDR1 is SGHDT, CDR2 YYEEEE. This CDR3 is built from 14 residues. V lost 4 bases and J lost 4; bases outside the gene matches: 4. The CDR3 reads CASSQGTVNEKLFF. Here the CDR3 DNA reads TGTGCCAGCAGCCAAGGGACAGTTAATGAAAAACTGTTTTTT.

The chain is built from TRBV6-5 and TRBJ1-6, with D tentatively TRBD1 (6 bases). Germline V lookup: CDR1 MNHEY, CDR2 SVGAGI. Trimming pared 7 bases from V and 10 bases from J, leaving 11 bases between. The length of the CDR3 is 12 residues. Here the CDR3 DNA reads TGTGCCAGCAACATTGGGGGCTCACCCCTCCACTTT. It yields the protein CASNIGGSPLHF.

The chain carries TRBV19 and TRBJ2-5; TRBD2 aligns across 8 bases. The germline CDR1 and CDR2 sequences are LNHDA and SQIVND (reference sequence). Trimming at V came to 5 bases and at J to 5 bases, leaving 13 bases not matched to a gene. CDR3 length: 16 amino acids. The CDR3 here is CASSSVRGGRRETQYF. CDR3 sequence (DNA): TGTGCCAGTAGTTCCGTTCGGGGGGGCCGAAGGGAGACCCAGTACTTC. Full variable domain (rest looked up from reference TRBV19 and TRBJ2-5): DGGITQSPKYLFRKEGQNVTLSCEQNLNHDAMYWYRQDPGQGLRLIYYSQIVNDFQKGDIAEGYSVSREKKESFPLTVTSAQKNPTAFYLCASSSVRGGRRETQYFGPGTRLLVL.

The chain employs TRBV10-3 and TRBJ1-5; the D is unclear. Germline V gene lookup returns CDR1 ENHRY and CDR2 SYGVKD. Trimming removed 4 bases at V and 3 bases at J, with 10 bases between. The CDR3 contains 14 residues. CDR3 residues: CAISGERSNQPQHF. The CDR3 nucleotides are TGTGCCATCAGTGGCGAGAGATCCAATCAGCCCCAGCATTTT.

This clone was seen a single time. The CDR3 spells CASTLLGDNEQFF. CDR3 nucleotide sequence: TGTGCCAGCACCCTTTTAGGGGACAATGAGCAGTTCTTC. The chain combines TRBV28 with TRBJ2-1; possibly TRBD1 for D (5 bases). V was trimmed by 7 bases and J by 5 bases, leaving 12 bases between them. The CDR3 covers 13 residues. Germline CDR1 reads MDHEN; CDR2 reads SYDVKM.

The chain is built from TRBV6-2 or TRBV6-3 and TRBJ2-1; D not resolved. Trimming stripped 3 bases from V and 0 bases from J, with 6 bases between. Per germline, CDR1 MNHEY and CDR2 SVGEGT. The CDR3 runs 14 residues. CDR3 amino acids: CASSYSTSYNEQFF. The CDR3 DNA sequence: TGTGCCAGCAGTTATAGCACCTCCTACAATGAGCAGTTCTTC.

By share, this clone counts as medium-sized (0.01 to 0.1%). The chain uses TRBV7-8 and TRBJ2-2; 8 nucleotides agree with TRBD1. The CDR3 length is 15 residues. Germline V gives CDR1 SGHVS, CDR2 FQNEAQ. The J segment lost 5 bases and the V segment lost 6 bases, leaving 8 bases of the junction unmatched. The CDR3 nucleotides read TGTGCCAGCAGTCATACAGGGGGTGGAACCGGGGAGCTGTTTTTT. It is translated as CASSHTGGGTGELFF. The full variable domain, its missing parts supplied by reference TRBV7-8 and TRBJ2-2, is GAGVSQSPRYKVAKRGQDVALRCDPISGHVSLFWYQQALGQGPEFLTYFQNEAQLDKSGLPSDRFFAERPEGSVSTLKIQRTQQEDSAVYLCASSHTGGGTGELFFGEGSRLTVL.